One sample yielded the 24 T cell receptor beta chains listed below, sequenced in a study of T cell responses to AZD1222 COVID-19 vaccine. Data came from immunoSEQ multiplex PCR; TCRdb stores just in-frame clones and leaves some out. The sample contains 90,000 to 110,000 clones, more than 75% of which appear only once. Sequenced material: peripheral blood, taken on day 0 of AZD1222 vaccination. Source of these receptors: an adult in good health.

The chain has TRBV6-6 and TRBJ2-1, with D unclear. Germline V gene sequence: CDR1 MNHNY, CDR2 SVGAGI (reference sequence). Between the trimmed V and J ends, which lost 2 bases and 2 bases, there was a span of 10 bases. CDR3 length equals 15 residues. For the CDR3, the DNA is TGTGCCAGCAGTTACCAGTCGGGTCCCTACAATGAGCAGTTCTTC. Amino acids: CASSYQSGPYNEQFF.

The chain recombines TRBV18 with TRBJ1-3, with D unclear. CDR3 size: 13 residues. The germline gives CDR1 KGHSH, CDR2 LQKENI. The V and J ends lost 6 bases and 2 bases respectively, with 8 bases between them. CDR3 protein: CASSREAGNTIYF. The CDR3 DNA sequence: TGTGCCAGCTCGCGGGAAGCTGGAAACACCATATATTTT.

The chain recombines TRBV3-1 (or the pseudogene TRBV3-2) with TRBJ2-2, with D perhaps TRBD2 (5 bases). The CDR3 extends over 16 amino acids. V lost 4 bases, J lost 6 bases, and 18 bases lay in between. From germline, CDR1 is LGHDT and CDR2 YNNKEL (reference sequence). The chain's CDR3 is CASSRGRLRVPGELFF. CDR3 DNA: TGTGCCAGCAGCCGAGGCCGCCTGCGGGTTCCCGGGGAGCTGTTTTTT.

CDR3 protein: CASSQLGDIKNIQYF. Here the CDR3 DNA reads TGTGCCAGCAGCCAATTAGGTGATATCAAAAACATTCAGTACTTC. The gene calls are TRBV14 and TRBJ2-4; no definite D call. Trimming took 2 bases from V and 3 from J, leaving 11 bases between them. The CDR3 length is 15 residues. Germline CDR1 is SGHDN and CDR2 is FVKESK.

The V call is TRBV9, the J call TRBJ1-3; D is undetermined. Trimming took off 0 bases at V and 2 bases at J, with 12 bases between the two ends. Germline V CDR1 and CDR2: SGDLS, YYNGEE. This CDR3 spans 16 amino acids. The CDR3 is CASSVVPGSAGNTIYF. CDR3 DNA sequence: TGTGCCAGCAGCGTAGTGCCGGGGTCGGCTGGAAACACCATATATTTT.

CDR3 in DNA: TGCGCCAGCAGCCAACTAGGAACCTGGGGAGCGGGGGATGATACGCAGTATTTT. Protein sequence: CASSQLGTWGAGDDTQYF. This sequence joins TRBV4-1 and TRBJ2-3, with TRBD2 matching 8 bases. Germline V gene data show CDR1 as MGHRA and CDR2 as YSYEKL. Trimming at V came to 2 bases and at J to 6 bases, leaving 16 bases not matched to a gene. CDR3 size: 18 residues.

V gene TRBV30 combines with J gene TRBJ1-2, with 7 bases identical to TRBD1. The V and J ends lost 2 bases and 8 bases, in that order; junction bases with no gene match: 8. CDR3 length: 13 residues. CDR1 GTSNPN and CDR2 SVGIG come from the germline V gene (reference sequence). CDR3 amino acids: CAWSRTGPGGYTF. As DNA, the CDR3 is TGTGCCTGGAGTCGGACAGGACCAGGAGGCTACACCTTC.

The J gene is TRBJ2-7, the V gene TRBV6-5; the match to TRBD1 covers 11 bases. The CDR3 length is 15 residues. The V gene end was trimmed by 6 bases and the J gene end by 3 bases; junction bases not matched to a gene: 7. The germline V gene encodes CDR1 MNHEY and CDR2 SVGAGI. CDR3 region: CASRDGQGAIYEQYF. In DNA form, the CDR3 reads TGTGCCAGCAGAGATGGACAGGGGGCAATCTACGAGCAGTACTTC.

The CDR3 nucleotides read TGTGCCAGCAGCGTACTAGCGGGGGGCTCCTACAATGAGCAGTTCTTC. Translated, it gives CASSVLAGGSYNEQFF. This rearrangement joins TRBV7-3 to TRBJ2-1; TRBD2 matches at 12 bases. Germline V gene sequence: CDR1 SGHTA, CDR2 FQGTGA. This CDR3 comprises 16 residues. The trim removed 5 bases at V and 0 bases at J, leaving 2 bases unmatched.

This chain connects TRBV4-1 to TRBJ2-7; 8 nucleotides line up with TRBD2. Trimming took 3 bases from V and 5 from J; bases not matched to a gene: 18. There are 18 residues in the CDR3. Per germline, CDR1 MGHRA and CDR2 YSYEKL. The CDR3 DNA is TGCGCCAGCAGCCATCCATTTCTCTTGAGCGGGGGAATCCACGAGCAGTACTTC. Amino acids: CASSHPFLLSGGIHEQYF.

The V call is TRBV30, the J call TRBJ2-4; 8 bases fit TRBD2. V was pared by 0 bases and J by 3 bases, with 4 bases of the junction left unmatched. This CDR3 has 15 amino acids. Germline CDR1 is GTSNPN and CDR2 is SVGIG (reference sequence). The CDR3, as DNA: TGTGCCTGGAGTGTCGGGGGGGTCGGCAAAAACATTCAGTACTTC. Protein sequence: CAWSVGGVGKNIQYF.

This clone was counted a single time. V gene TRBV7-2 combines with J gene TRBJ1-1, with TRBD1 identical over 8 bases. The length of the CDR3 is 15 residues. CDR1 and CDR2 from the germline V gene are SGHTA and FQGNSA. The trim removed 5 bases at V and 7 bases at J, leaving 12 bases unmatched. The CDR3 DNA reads TGTGCCAGCAGCCAACTTCAGGGGGCGAACGGTGAAGCTTTCTTT. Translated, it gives CASSQLQGANGEAFF.

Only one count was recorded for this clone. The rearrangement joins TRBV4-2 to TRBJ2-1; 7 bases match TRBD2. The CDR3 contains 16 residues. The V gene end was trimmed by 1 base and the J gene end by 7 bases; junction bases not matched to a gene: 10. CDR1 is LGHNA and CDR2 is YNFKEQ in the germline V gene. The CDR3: CASSQAWRGIVNEQFF. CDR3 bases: TGTGCCAGCAGCCAAGCATGGCGGGGGATTGTAAATGAGCAGTTCTTC.

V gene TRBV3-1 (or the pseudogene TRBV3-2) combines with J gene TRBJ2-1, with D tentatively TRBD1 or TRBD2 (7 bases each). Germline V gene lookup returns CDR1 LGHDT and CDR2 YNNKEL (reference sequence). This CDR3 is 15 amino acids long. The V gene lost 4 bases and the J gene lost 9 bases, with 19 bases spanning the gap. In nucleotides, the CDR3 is TGTGCCAGCAGCCCAGGGGGACTAAAGGCGTCTGAGCAGTTCTTC. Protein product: CASSPGGLKASEQFF.

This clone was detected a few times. For the CDR3, the DNA is TGTGCCAGCCCGACTACTAGCGGGGGAAACACCGGGGAGCTGTTTTTT. Residues: CASPTTSGGNTGELFF. The gene calls are TRBV18 and TRBJ2-2; TRBD2 matches at 11 bases. V lost 8 bases to trimming and J lost 2 bases; unmatched junction nucleotides: 7. The germline CDR1 and CDR2 sequences are KGHSH and LQKENI. This CDR3 comprises 16 residues.

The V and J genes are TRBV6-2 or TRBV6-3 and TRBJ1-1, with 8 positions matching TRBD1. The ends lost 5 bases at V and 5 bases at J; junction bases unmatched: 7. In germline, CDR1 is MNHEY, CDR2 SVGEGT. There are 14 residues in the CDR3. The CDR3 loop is CASSRQGARTEAFF. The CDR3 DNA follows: TGTGCCAGCAGTCGGCAGGGGGCTCGAACTGAAGCTTTCTTT.

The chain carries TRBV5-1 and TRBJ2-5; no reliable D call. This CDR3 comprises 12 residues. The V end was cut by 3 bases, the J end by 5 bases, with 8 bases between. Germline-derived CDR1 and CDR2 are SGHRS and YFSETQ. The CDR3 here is CASSYTTETQYF. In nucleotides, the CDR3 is TGCGCCAGCAGCTATACGACGGAGACCCAGTACTTC.

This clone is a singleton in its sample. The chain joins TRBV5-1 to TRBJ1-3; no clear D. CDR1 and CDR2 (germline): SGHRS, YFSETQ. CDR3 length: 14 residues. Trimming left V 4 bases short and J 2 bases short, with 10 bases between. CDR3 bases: TGCGCCAGCAGCCAAATGGGGACTGGAAACACCATATATTTT. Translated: CASSQMGTGNTIYF.

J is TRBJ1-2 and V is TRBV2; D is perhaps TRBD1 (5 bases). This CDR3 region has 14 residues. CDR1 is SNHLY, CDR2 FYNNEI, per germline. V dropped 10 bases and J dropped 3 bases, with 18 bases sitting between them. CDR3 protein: CATNLRGRDYGYTF. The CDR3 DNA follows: TGTGCCACAAACCTCCGGGGGAGGGACTATGGCTACACCTTC.

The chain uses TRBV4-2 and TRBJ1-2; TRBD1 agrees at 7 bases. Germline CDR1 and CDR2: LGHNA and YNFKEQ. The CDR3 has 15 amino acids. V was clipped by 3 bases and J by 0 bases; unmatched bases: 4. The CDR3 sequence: CASSQLDRANYGYTF. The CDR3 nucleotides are TGTGCCAGCAGCCAGTTAGACAGGGCTAACTATGGCTACACCTTC.

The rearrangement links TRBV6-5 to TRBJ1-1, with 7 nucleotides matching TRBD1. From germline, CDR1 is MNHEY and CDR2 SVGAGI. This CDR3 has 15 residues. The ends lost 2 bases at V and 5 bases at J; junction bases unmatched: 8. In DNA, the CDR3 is TGTGCCAGCAGTTACATCGGGCAGGGGGGGACTGAAGCTTTCTTT. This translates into CASSYIGQGGTEAFF.

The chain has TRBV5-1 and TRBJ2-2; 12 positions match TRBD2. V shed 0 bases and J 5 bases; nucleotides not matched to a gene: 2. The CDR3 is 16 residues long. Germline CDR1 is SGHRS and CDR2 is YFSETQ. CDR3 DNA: TGCGCCAGCAGCTTGGTGACTAGCGGGGGTACCGGGGAGCTGTTTTTT. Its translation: CASSLVTSGGTGELFF.

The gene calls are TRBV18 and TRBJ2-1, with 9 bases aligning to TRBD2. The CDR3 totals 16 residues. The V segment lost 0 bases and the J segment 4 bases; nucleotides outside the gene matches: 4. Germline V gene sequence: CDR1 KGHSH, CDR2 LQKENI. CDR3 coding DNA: TGTGCCAGCTCACCACCGGCCAGCGGGGGGTACAATGAGCAGTTCTTC. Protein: CASSPPASGGYNEQFF.

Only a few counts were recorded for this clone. This CDR3 is CASSSKGRGEYSNQPQHF. The CDR3 nucleotides read TGTGCCAGCAGCTCCAAGGGGCGCGGGGAATATAGCAATCAGCCCCAGCATTTT. J is TRBJ1-5 and V is TRBV7-8, with a tentative D call TRBD1 (5 bases). This CDR3 has 18 residues. Germline V lookup: CDR1 SGHVS, CDR2 FQNEAQ. Trimming took 4 bases from V and 0 from J, leaving 19 bases between them.